A selection of T cell receptor beta chains follows, all from one sample in a study of blood T cells in healthy people across ages. TCRdb reprocessed the 5' RACE reads via MiXCR and lists one record per CDR3 protein. The data show 780,000 or so distinct CDR3 sequences, with around three fifths seen just once and 20% to 30% held by the top ten. Material for sequencing was blood. These receptors were collected from a man aged 40-55 years in good health. Both conserved end residues are part of each CDR3. Each record gives: D gene, clone size, J gene, V gene, CDR3 DNA, CDR3 protein. The D gene is left open where the match is weak. Not all rows give a size; the values are once, few, many and, for expanded clones, a class.

d_call: NA
clone_size: NA
j_call: TRBJ2-1
v_call: TRBV4-3
cdr3_nt: TGCGCCAGCAGCCAAGATGGCGGGGTCACCTACAATGAGCAGTTCTTC
cdr3_aa: CASSQDGGVTYNEQFF

d_call: TRBD2
clone_size: NA
j_call: TRBJ2-3
v_call: TRBV12-3/TRBV12-4
cdr3_nt: TGTGCAGACGAAGCGGGGCATAACATTGATACGCAGTATTTT
cdr3_aa: CADEAGHNIDTQYF

d_call: NA
clone_size: few
j_call: TRBJ2-1
v_call: TRBV20-1
cdr3_nt: TGCAGTGCTAGAGAGGCAGCCTACAATGAGCAGTTCTTC
cdr3_aa: CSAREAAYNEQFF

d_call: TRBD1
clone_size: NA
j_call: TRBJ2-7
v_call: TRBV5-8
cdr3_nt: TGTGCCAGCAGCTTGGACAGGGGGACCTACAATGAGCAGTACTTC
cdr3_aa: CASSLDRGTYNEQYF

d_call: TRBD1
clone_size: once
j_call: TRBJ1-4
v_call: TRBV6-5
cdr3_nt: TGTGCCAGCAGTTTTCGGACAGGCGGGGCAACTAATGAAAAACTGTTTTTT
cdr3_aa: CASSFRTGGATNEKLFF

d_call: TRBD1
clone_size: few
j_call: TRBJ2-1
v_call: TRBV20-1
cdr3_nt: TGCAGTGCTAGCCGGACAGGGGGGAGAAACAATGAGCAGTTCTTC
cdr3_aa: CSASRTGGRNNEQFF

d_call: TRBD1
clone_size: NA
j_call: TRBJ2-1
v_call: TRBV6-6
cdr3_nt: TGTGCCAGCAGTTACGGGACAGGGGTTTACAATGAGCAGTTCTTC
cdr3_aa: CASSYGTGVYNEQFF

d_call: NA
clone_size: few
j_call: TRBJ2-5
v_call: TRBV12-3/TRBV12-4
cdr3_nt: TGTGCCAGCAGTTCCAGAAGACAAGAGACCCAGTACTTC
cdr3_aa: CASSSRRQETQYF

d_call: TRBD1
clone_size: NA
j_call: TRBJ2-1
v_call: TRBV7-2
cdr3_nt: TGTGCCAGCAGCTTAGGGGGGAACAGGGGCAATGAGCAGTTCTTC
cdr3_aa: CASSLGGNRGNEQFF

d_call: TRBD2
clone_size: NA
j_call: TRBJ2-2
v_call: TRBV9
cdr3_nt: TGTGCCAGCAGCGCAGATCCGGGACTAGCGGGATCCGGGGAGCTGTTTTTT
cdr3_aa: CASSADPGLAGSGELFF

d_call: TRBD2
clone_size: NA
j_call: TRBJ2-7
v_call: TRBV12-3/TRBV12-4
cdr3_nt: TGTGCCAGCAGCCTAAACACCGGACTAGCGCGGGAGCAGTACTTC
cdr3_aa: CASSLNTGLAREQYF

d_call: NA
clone_size: few
j_call: TRBJ2-3
v_call: TRBV20-1
cdr3_nt: TGCAGTGCTAGCCCGACTCCTAGCACAGATACGCAGTATTTT
cdr3_aa: CSASPTPSTDTQYF

d_call: NA
clone_size: NA
j_call: TRBJ2-4
v_call: TRBV7-2
cdr3_nt: TGTGCCAGCTCTCCCCTACTTTTGTCCGGCTCCCAAGAGGCCCAGTACTTC
cdr3_aa: CASSPLLLSGSQEAQYF

d_call: TRBD1
clone_size: NA
j_call: TRBJ2-7
v_call: TRBV3-1
cdr3_nt: TGTGCCAGCAGCCGAGCCAGGGGGCCCTCCTACGAGCAGTACTTC
cdr3_aa: CASSRARGPSYEQYF

d_call: TRBD1
clone_size: NA
j_call: TRBJ2-5
v_call: TRBV28
cdr3_nt: TGTGCCAGCAGAACAAACAGGGGACCTCTCCAAGAGACCCAGTACTTC
cdr3_aa: CASRTNRGPLQETQYF

d_call: TRBD2
clone_size: NA
j_call: TRBJ2-7
v_call: TRBV12-3/TRBV12-4
cdr3_nt: TGTGCCAGCAGTGGGACTAGCGGGAGGCCCAAACGGGCCTACGAGCAGTACTTC
cdr3_aa: CASSGTSGRPKRAYEQYF

d_call: NA
clone_size: NA
j_call: TRBJ2-1
v_call: TRBV29-1
cdr3_nt: TGCAGCGTCTTAGTTGGTTTTCAGGCCCCGAGGCAGTTCTTC
cdr3_aa: CSVLVGFQAPRQFF

d_call: NA
clone_size: NA
j_call: TRBJ1-2
v_call: TRBV20-1
cdr3_nt: TGCAGTGCTTCCCCCTCGGGGTTAACCTATGGCTACACCTTC
cdr3_aa: CSASPSGLTYGYTF

d_call: NA
clone_size: NA
j_call: TRBJ2-4
v_call: TRBV28
cdr3_nt: TGTGCCACCAAAAACCTTGCCAAAAACATTCAGTACTTC
cdr3_aa: CATKNLAKNIQYF

d_call: NA
clone_size: NA
j_call: TRBJ2-1
v_call: TRBV14
cdr3_nt: TGTGCCAGCAGCCAAGATTCGCGGGTGTCGGATGAGCAGTTCTTC
cdr3_aa: CASSQDSRVSDEQFF

d_call: TRBD2
clone_size: NA
j_call: TRBJ2-3
v_call: TRBV6-5
cdr3_nt: TGTGCCAGCAGTTTCCTGGGACTAGCGGGAGGGGCAGCGGATACGCAGTATTTT
cdr3_aa: CASSFLGLAGGAADTQYF

d_call: NA
clone_size: NA
j_call: TRBJ2-1
v_call: TRBV27
cdr3_nt: TGTGCCAGCGGACAGCTATACAATGAGCAGTTCTTC
cdr3_aa: CASGQLYNEQFF

d_call: TRBD2
clone_size: NA
j_call: TRBJ2-1
v_call: TRBV5-1
cdr3_nt: TGCGCCAGCAGGCTAGCGGGGGGGCCTACCTACAATGAGCAGTTCTTC
cdr3_aa: CASRLAGGPTYNEQFF

d_call: NA
clone_size: few
j_call: TRBJ2-1
v_call: TRBV4-3
cdr3_nt: TGCGCCAGCAGCACTCAATTACAGGGAAATGAGCAGTTCTTC
cdr3_aa: CASSTQLQGNEQFF

d_call: NA
clone_size: NA
j_call: TRBJ2-1
v_call: TRBV3-1
cdr3_nt: TGTGCCAGCAGCCCGGGACTCGATTCCTACAATGAGCAGTTCTTC
cdr3_aa: CASSPGLDSYNEQFF

d_call: NA
clone_size: NA
j_call: TRBJ2-1
v_call: TRBV7-9
cdr3_nt: TGTGCCAGCAGCCTTGAAACAGGGAGTTATTACAATGAGCAGTTCTTC
cdr3_aa: CASSLETGSYYNEQFF

d_call: NA
clone_size: NA
j_call: TRBJ1-4
v_call: TRBV12-3/TRBV12-4
cdr3_nt: TGTGCCAGCAGTACCATAAATGAAAAACTGTTTTTT
cdr3_aa: CASSTINEKLFF

d_call: NA
clone_size: NA
j_call: TRBJ2-7
v_call: TRBV14
cdr3_nt: TGTGCCAGCAGCCAAGGCGTTCCCGGGACCTTTTCCTACGAGCAGTACTTC
cdr3_aa: CASSQGVPGTFSYEQYF

d_call: NA
clone_size: NA
j_call: TRBJ2-1
v_call: TRBV29-1
cdr3_nt: TGCAGCGTTGCTATAGTTGCCACTATTCAGTTCTTC
cdr3_aa: CSVAIVATIQFF

d_call: TRBD1
clone_size: NA
j_call: TRBJ1-6
v_call: TRBV6-5
cdr3_nt: TGTGCCAGCAGTTACGTCCCTCGGGACAGGAATTCACCCCTCCACTTT
cdr3_aa: CASSYVPRDRNSPLHF

d_call: NA
clone_size: few
j_call: TRBJ1-2
v_call: TRBV20-1
cdr3_nt: TGCAGTGCTAGACGTTACAGCGCCAGCACCTTC
cdr3_aa: CSARRYSASTF

d_call: NA
clone_size: few
j_call: TRBJ2-1
v_call: TRBV9
cdr3_nt: TGTGCCAGCAGCGTAGTTGGTGGGATCGAGAATGAGCAGTTCTTC
cdr3_aa: CASSVVGGIENEQFF

d_call: NA
clone_size: NA
j_call: TRBJ1-3
v_call: TRBV10-3
cdr3_nt: TGTGCCTTTCGACAGGAATCTACTGGAAACACCATATATTTT
cdr3_aa: CAFRQESTGNTIYF

d_call: TRBD1
clone_size: NA
j_call: TRBJ1-1
v_call: TRBV29-1
cdr3_nt: TGCAGCGTCAACCGGGACAGAGAACTGTACGCTGAAGCTTTCTTT
cdr3_aa: CSVNRDRELYAEAFF

d_call: NA
clone_size: NA
j_call: TRBJ2-1
v_call: TRBV14
cdr3_nt: TGTGCCAGCAGCCCAACCGCGTCCGGCGAGGTCTACAATGAGCAGTTCTTC
cdr3_aa: CASSPTASGEVYNEQFF

d_call: TRBD2
clone_size: NA
j_call: TRBJ2-5
v_call: TRBV6-2/TRBV6-3
cdr3_nt: TGTGCCAGCAGTATTACTTCTGGGAGGGCCGTGACCCAGTACTTC
cdr3_aa: CASSITSGRAVTQYF

d_call: NA
clone_size: once
j_call: TRBJ2-5
v_call: TRBV27
cdr3_nt: TGTGCCAGCAGTTTACTCGGACAGGGAGGGCAAGAGACCCAGTACTTC
cdr3_aa: CASSLLGQGGQETQYF

d_call: NA
clone_size: NA
j_call: TRBJ2-3
v_call: TRBV28
cdr3_nt: TGTGCCAGCAGCGCGTCTTCCCCCGCAGATACGCAGTATTTT
cdr3_aa: CASSASSPADTQYF

d_call: TRBD1
clone_size: NA
j_call: TRBJ2-7
v_call: TRBV5-1
cdr3_nt: TGCGCCAGCAGCGCGGGGACAGGGGTCGAGCAGTACTTC
cdr3_aa: CASSAGTGVEQYF

d_call: NA
clone_size: NA
j_call: TRBJ1-2
v_call: TRBV5-1
cdr3_nt: TGCGCCAGCAGTTCTTACGGTGTGGGGGGCACTCGCGACGGTGACGGCTACACCTTC
cdr3_aa: CASSSYGVGGTRDGDGYTF

d_call: TRBD2
clone_size: NA
j_call: TRBJ2-1
v_call: TRBV20-1
cdr3_nt: TGCAGTGCTAGTGCGGGGGGATACAATGAGCAGTTCTTC
cdr3_aa: CSASAGGYNEQFF

d_call: TRBD2
clone_size: NA
j_call: TRBJ2-3
v_call: TRBV24-1
cdr3_nt: TGTGCCACCAGTGATACGCCGGGACTAGGGAATGCCGCAGATACGCAGTATTTT
cdr3_aa: CATSDTPGLGNAADTQYF

d_call: NA
clone_size: NA
j_call: TRBJ2-3
v_call: TRBV12-5
cdr3_nt: TGTGCTAGTGGTTTATCTGGGACCGCCGTTTGGTCAGATACGCAGTATTTT
cdr3_aa: CASGLSGTAVWSDTQYF

d_call: TRBD2
clone_size: NA
j_call: TRBJ2-7
v_call: TRBV11-2
cdr3_nt: TGTGCCAGCAGATTATTTCCCGGGACTAGCAGCTACGAGCAGTACTTC
cdr3_aa: CASRLFPGTSSYEQYF

d_call: TRBD1
clone_size: NA
j_call: TRBJ2-7
v_call: TRBV6-1
cdr3_nt: TGTGCCAGCCACCGACAGGGCGAGCAGTACTTC
cdr3_aa: CASHRQGEQYF

d_call: NA
clone_size: few
j_call: TRBJ2-1
v_call: TRBV27
cdr3_nt: TGTGCCAGCAGTTTGGGGCAGGGACCCTACAATGAGCAGTTCTTC
cdr3_aa: CASSLGQGPYNEQFF